This T cell receptor (beta chain) was sequenced during a study of molecular identifiers for immune sequencing clone quantification. TCRdb itself ran the PCR reads through MiXCR, one entry per CDR3 protein. The profile shows 600,000 to 650,000 distinct CDR3 sequences, about 20% of them singletons. CDR1 is SEHNR and CDR2 is FQNEAQ in the germline V gene (reference sequence). The CDR3 spans 14 residues. Concerning this clonotype: A clone one base away is much larger, so this may be a read error.

The genes are TRBV7-9 and TRBJ1-6; no definite D call. Sequencing used naive CD8+ T cells from blood, with Jurkat cell RNA spiked in. Subset in this sample: FACS-sorted CD8+CD4-CCR7+CD45RA+ naive T cells. The source is a human donor in good health. Some libraries in this study had Jurkat cell RNA spiked in. Here the CDR3 reads CASGLTGKDSPLHF. The DNA for the CDR3 is TGTGCCAGCGGCTTAACGGGGAAAGATTCACCCCTCCACTTT. Full variable domain (outside the CDR3, taken from reference TRBV7-9 and TRBJ1-6): DTGVSQNPRHKITKRGQNVTFRCDPISEHNRLYWYRQTLGQGPEFLTYFQNEAQLEKSRLLSDRFSAERPKGSFSTLEIQRTEQGDSAMYLCASGLTGKDSPLHFGNGTRLTVT.